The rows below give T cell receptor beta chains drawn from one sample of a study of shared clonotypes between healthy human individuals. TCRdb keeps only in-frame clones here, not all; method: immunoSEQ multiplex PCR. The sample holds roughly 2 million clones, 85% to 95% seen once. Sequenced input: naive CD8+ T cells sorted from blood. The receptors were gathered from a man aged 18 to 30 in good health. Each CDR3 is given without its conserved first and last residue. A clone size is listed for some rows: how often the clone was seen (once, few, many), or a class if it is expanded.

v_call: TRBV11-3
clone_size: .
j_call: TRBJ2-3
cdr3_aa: ASSSRDTSTDTQY

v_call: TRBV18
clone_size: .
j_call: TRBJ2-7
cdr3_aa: ASSPDWGASYEQY

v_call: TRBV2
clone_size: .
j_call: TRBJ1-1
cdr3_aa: ASSVGHLNTEAF

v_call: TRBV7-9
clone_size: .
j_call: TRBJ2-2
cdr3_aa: ASSLLDTRSGELF

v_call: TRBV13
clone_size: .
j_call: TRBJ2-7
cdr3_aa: ASSLRGTSYEQY

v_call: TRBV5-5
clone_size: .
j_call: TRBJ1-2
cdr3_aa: ASSLDEGRVLNYGYT

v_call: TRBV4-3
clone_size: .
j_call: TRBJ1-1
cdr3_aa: ASSQAVRQGVTEAF

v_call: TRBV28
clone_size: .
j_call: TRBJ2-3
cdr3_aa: ASSLTPESVDTQY

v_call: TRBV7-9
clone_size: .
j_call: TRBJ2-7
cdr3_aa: ASSFQGYEQY

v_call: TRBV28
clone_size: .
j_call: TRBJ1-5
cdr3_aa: ASSLLGSGNQPQH

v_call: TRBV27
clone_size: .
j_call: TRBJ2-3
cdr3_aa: ASRGSTDTQY

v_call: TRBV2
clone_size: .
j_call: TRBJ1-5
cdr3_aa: ASGRARGDNQPQH

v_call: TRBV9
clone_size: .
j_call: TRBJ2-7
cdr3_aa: ASSVAQDSYEQY

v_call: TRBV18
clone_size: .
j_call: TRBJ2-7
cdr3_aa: ASSPPTGGLVD

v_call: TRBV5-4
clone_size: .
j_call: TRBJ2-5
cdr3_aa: ASSSASLRSETQY

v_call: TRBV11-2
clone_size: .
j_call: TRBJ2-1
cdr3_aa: ASSYTTLGGDEQF

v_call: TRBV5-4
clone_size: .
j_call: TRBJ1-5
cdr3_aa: ASRWAWGPYSNQPQH

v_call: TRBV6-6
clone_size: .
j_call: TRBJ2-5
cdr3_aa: ASSYLLAGVQETQY

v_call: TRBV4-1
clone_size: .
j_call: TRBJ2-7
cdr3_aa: ASSQRSGGYEQY

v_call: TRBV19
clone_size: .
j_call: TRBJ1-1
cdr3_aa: ASSMSPANTEAF

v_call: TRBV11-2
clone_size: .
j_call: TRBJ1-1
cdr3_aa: ASSLDDRLGTEAF

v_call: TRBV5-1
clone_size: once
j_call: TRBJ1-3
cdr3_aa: AGGRSSGNTIY

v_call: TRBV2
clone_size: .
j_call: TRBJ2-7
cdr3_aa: ASSDGGLDEQY

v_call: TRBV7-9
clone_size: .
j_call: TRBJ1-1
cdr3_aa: ASSSGRGLNTEAF

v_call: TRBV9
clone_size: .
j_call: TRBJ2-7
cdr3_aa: ASSRSGDRVY

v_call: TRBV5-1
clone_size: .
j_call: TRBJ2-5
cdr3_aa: ASSLAAASGKQETQY

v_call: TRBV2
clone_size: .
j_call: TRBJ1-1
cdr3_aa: ASRTGNTEAF

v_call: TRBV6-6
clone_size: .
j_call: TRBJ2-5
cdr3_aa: ASRPTSGGAPETQY

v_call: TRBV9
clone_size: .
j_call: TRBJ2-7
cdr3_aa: ASSPGTSVIYEQY

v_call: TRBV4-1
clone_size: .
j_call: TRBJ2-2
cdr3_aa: ASSQTLAGEETGELF

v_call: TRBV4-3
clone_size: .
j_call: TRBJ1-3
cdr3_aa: ASSQGDTSFGNTIY

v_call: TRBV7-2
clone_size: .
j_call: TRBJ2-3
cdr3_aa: ASSLVSGGSTDTQY

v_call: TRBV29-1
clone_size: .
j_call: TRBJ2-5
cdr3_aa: SVEDRATQY

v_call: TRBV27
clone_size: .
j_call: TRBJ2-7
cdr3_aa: ASSFAGGQNYEQY

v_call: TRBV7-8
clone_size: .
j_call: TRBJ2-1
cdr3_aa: ASSSFSGSGEQF

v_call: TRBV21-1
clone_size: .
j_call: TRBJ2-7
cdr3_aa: ASDEGKREQY

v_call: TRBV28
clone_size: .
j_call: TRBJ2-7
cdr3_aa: ASSLLPGISYEQY

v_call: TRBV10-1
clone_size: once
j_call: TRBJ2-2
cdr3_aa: ASSSTGENTGELF

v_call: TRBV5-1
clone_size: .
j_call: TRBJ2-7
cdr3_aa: ASSLETGESYEQY

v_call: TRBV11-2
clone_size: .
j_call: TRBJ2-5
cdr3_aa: ASSLGRAGEGQETQY

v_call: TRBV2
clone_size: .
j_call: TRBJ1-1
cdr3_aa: ASSDEGDSYNTEAF

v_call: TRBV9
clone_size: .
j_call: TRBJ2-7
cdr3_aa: ASSVEGRDEQY

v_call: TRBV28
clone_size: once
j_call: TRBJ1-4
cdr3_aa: ASSFPSDMSEKLF

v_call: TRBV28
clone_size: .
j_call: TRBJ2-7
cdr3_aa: ASSWDRVDEQY